A single sample is the source of the 20 T cell receptor beta chains below, sequenced in a study of blood T cell repertoires in COVID-19. The data were produced by immunoSEQ multiplex PCR, yet TCRdb's version contains in-frame clones alone and is incomplete. This table has around 180,000 clones, 86% appearing once. The specimen was PBMCs or T cells enriched from blood (not recorded which). Receptors originate from a woman aged 25 to 39 who had recovered from COVID-19.

The chain links TRBV24-1 to TRBJ2-1; TRBD1 agrees at 9 bases. In germline, CDR1 is KGHDR, CDR2 SFDVKD. Trimming at V came to 2 bases and at J to 5 bases, leaving 3 bases not matched to a gene. This CDR3 is 15 amino acids long. The CDR3 DNA sequence: TGTGCCACCAGTGATTCCAGACAGGGGGACAATGAGCAGTTCTTC. It is translated as CATSDSRQGDNEQFF.

The V and J genes are TRBV11-1 and TRBJ1-5; D uncertain. The CDR3 consists of 13 residues. V shed 5 bases and J shed 4 bases, with 9 bases lying between them. Germline CDR1 SGHAT, CDR2 FQDESV (reference sequence). CDR3 sequence: CASSPDGNQPQHF. For the CDR3, the DNA is TGTGCCAGCAGCCCAGACGGGAATCAGCCCCAGCATTTT.

The V and J genes are TRBV6-1 and TRBJ2-1; 9 nucleotides match TRBD2. CDR3 size: 14 residues. The germline gives CDR1 MNHNS, CDR2 SASEGT. Trimming took 8 bases from V and 15 from J; bases not matched to a gene: 17. For the CDR3, the DNA is TGTGCCAGCTGGGGGAGGCAGCGGGAGGTAATGCCGTTCTTC. Translating it yields CASWGRQREVMPFF.

This clone was observed at least ten times. The chain couples TRBV6-5 to TRBJ1-2; 7 positions agree with TRBD1. Germline values: CDR1 MNHEY, CDR2 SVGAGI. J was trimmed by 7 bases and V by 11 bases; bases with no gene match: 13. This CDR3 is 13 amino acids long. The CDR3 protein is CASHEGAVGGYTF. The CDR3 nucleotides read TGTGCCTCCCATGAGGGGGCGGTCGGTGGCTACACCTTC.

J is TRBJ2-1 and V is TRBV5-1; perhaps TRBD1 as D (5 bases). This CDR3 comprises 15 residues. The ends were cut back, 3 bases at V and 0 bases at J, with 10 bases in the middle. From germline, CDR1 is SGHRS and CDR2 YFSETQ. The CDR3 protein is CASSSDTSSYNEQFF. CDR3 in DNA: TGCGCCAGCAGCTCGGACACGAGCTCCTACAATGAGCAGTTCTTC. Full variable domain (outside the CDR3, taken from reference TRBV5-1 and TRBJ2-1): KAGVTQTPRYLIKTRGQQVTLSCSPISGHRSVSWYQQTPGQGLQFLFEYFSETQRNKGNFPGRFSGRQFSNSRSEMNVSTLELGDSALYLCASSSDTSSYNEQFFGPGTRLTVL.

The chain links TRBV29-1 to TRBJ2-5; no clear D. V shed 5 bases and J shed 9 bases, with 10 bases lying between them. CDR3 size: 10 residues. Germline CDR1 SQVTM, CDR2 ANQGSEA. CDR3 bases: TGCAGCGTTTCAAGAGTCGCCCAGTACTTC. This sequence encodes CSVSRVAQYF.

The chain is built from TRBV18 and TRBJ2-3; D is possibly TRBD1 (6 bases). The germline V gene has CDR1 KGHSH and CDR2 LQKENI. This CDR3 comprises 14 residues. Between the trimmed V and J ends, which lost 2 bases and 4 bases, there was a span of 10 bases. CDR3 protein: CASSPITGPDTQYF. The DNA of the CDR3 is TGTGCCAGCTCACCAATAACAGGGCCAGATACGCAGTATTTT.

The chain combines TRBV5-1 with TRBJ1-2; 7 bases map to TRBD1. V was pared by 4 bases and J by 5 bases, with 8 bases of the junction left unmatched. The CDR3 covers 14 residues. Germline V gene sequence: CDR1 SGHRS, CDR2 YFSETQ. The CDR3 reads CASSTDRLGYGYTF. In DNA form, the CDR3 reads TGCGCCAGCAGCACGGACAGGCTTGGGTATGGCTACACCTTC.

The J gene is TRBJ2-1, the V gene TRBV2; 8 bases line up with TRBD1. Germline values: CDR1 SNHLY, CDR2 FYNNEI. This CDR3 has 15 residues. V shed 3 bases and J 4 bases; nucleotides not matched to a gene: 5. In DNA form, the CDR3 reads TGTGCCAGCAGTGATCTCGGACAGGGATACAATGAGCAGTTCTTC. Translating gives CASSDLGQGYNEQFF.

The rearrangement joins TRBV7-6 to TRBJ2-5; D might be TRBD1 (5 bases). CDR3 length equals 13 residues. CDR1 and CDR2 from the germline V gene are SGHVS and FNYEAQ. The ends were cut back, 6 bases at V and 3 bases at J, with 11 bases in the middle. The CDR3 nucleotides read TGTGCCAGCAGGCCTGGGGCAGAAGAGACCCAGTACTTC. Encoded protein: CASRPGAEETQYF.

This clone was seen a single time. V usage is TRBV5-1 and J usage is TRBJ2-7; a weak D match, TRBD2 (5 bases). The CDR3 consists of 14 residues. Trimming removed 0 bases at V and 6 bases at J, with 13 bases between. CDR1 and CDR2 (germline): SGHRS, YFSETQ. In DNA form, the CDR3 reads TGCGCCAGCAGCTTGGAGCTCAACCGGGGCGAGCAGTACTTC. Its translation: CASSLELNRGEQYF.

This sequence joins TRBV28 and TRBJ2-7; 8 bases map to TRBD1. Germline CDR1 is MDHEN and CDR2 is SYDVKM. The CDR3 covers 14 residues. Germline trimming cut 6 bases from V and 3 bases from J; bases unmatched to any gene: 7. CDR3 nucleotides: TGTGCCAGCAGCTACCGGGACAGGAGCTACGAGCAGTACTTC. Its translation is CASSYRDRSYEQYF.

The chain recombines TRBV6-4 with TRBJ1-1; D not resolved. The germline V and J ends were trimmed by 6 bases and 1 base, with 24 bases remaining between them. Germline V gene data show CDR1 as MRHNA and CDR2 as SNTAGT. This CDR3 is 18 amino acids long. CDR3 coding DNA: TGTGCCAGCAGCCCTAGCCCCGTAAGAACTGATGGGAACACTGAAGCTTTCTTT. Translating gives CASSPSPVRTDGNTEAFF.

This clone was seen only once. V usage is TRBV4-1 and J usage is TRBJ2-3, with a weak D call TRBD2 (6 bases). The V gene's germline CDR1 is MGHRA and CDR2 YSYEKL. V was cut by 0 bases and J by 1 base, with 11 bases left in between. CDR3 length: 16 residues. In DNA, the CDR3 is TGCGCCAGCAGCCAAGACAAGAGCGGGCGCACAGATACGCAGTATTTT. Translating gives CASSQDKSGRTDTQYF.

The chain couples TRBV9 to TRBJ2-2; TRBD2 aligns across 10 bases. The trim removed 6 bases at V and 6 bases at J, leaving 5 bases unmatched. Germline V gene data show CDR1 as SGDLS and CDR2 as YYNGEE. This CDR3 has 14 amino acids. CDR3 protein: CASTGLAGAGELFF. The DNA of the CDR3 is TGTGCCAGCACTGGGCTAGCGGGAGCCGGGGAGCTGTTTTTT.

This clone was observed a single time. The rearrangement joins TRBV21-1 to TRBJ1-2. TRBV21-1 is reported as a pseudogene. This CDR3 spans 15 amino acids. Here the CDR3 DNA reads TGTGCCAGCAGCAAAGGAGGAGGGTTTCACTATGGCTACACCTTC. Encoded protein: CASSKGGGFHYGYTF.

The genes are TRBV5-1 and TRBJ2-6, with a possible D match to TRBD2 (6 bases). The CDR3 runs 17 residues. V lost 3 bases and J lost 1, with 14 bases in between. CDR1 and CDR2 from the germline V gene are SGHRS and YFSETQ. The CDR3 region is CASSWRDDLSGANVLTF. Here the CDR3 DNA reads TGCGCCAGCAGCTGGCGGGACGACCTTTCTGGGGCCAACGTCCTGACTTTC.

This chain joins TRBV5-1 and TRBJ2-1; D perhaps matches TRBD2 (5 bases). The V end lost 2 bases, the J end lost 8 bases, and 11 bases lay between the germline ends. The germline CDR1 and CDR2 sequences are SGHRS and YFSETQ. The CDR3 runs to 13 residues. The CDR3 spells CASSFSGNDEQFF. Written as DNA, the CDR3 is TGCGCCAGCAGCTTCTCCGGGAACGATGAGCAGTTCTTC.

This chain uses TRBV6-5 with TRBJ2-7; D is unresolved. The CDR3 runs to 12 residues. Trimming stripped 4 bases from V and 2 bases from J, with 6 bases between. CDR1 and CDR2 from the germline V gene are MNHEY and SVGAGI. The CDR3 DNA reads TGTGCCAGCAGTTTATCCCCCTACGAGCAGTACTTC. It codes for CASSLSPYEQYF.

The rearrangement joins TRBV21-1 to TRBJ2-1; the table names TRBD1, a call not compared with the DNA. TRBV21-1 is annotated as a pseudogene. CDR3 length equals 18 residues. CDR3 in amino acids: CASSKNQEDRGHYNEQFF. Written as DNA, the CDR3 is TGTGCCAGCAGCAAAAATCAGGAAGACAGGGGCCACTACAATGAGCAGTTCTTC.